This TCR beta chain came from a study of technical replicates of blood from several donors. The repertoire was sequenced with immunoSEQ multiplex PCR; TCRdb's copy has only in-frame clones and lacks some. The sample includes about 68,000 clones, under 98% of them seen just once. Sample: T cells isolated from PBMCs. This sequence originates from a human donor in good health.

CDR3 residues: CASSVPTSAQNTGELFF. Here the CDR3 DNA reads TGTGCCAGCAGTGTTCCGACTAGCGCTCAGAACACCGGGGAGCTGTTTTTT. This sequence joins TRBV2 and TRBJ2-2; 8 nucleotides align to TRBD2. The germline CDR1 and CDR2 sequences are SNHLY and FYNNEI. The CDR3 has 17 amino acids. Germline trimming cut 4 bases from V and 1 base from J; bases unmatched to any gene: 8. The full variable domain, in which reference TRBV2 and TRBJ2-2 provide the parts outside the CDR3, is EPEVTQTPSHQVTQMGQEVILRCVPISNHLYFYWYRQILGQKVEFLVSFYNNEISEKSEIFDDQFSVERPDGSNFTLKIRSTKLEDSAMYFCASSVPTSAQNTGELFFGEGSRLTVL.